The 9 T cell receptor beta chains reported below all come from one sample, sequenced in a study of T cells in narcolepsy. TCRdb keeps only in-frame clones here, not all; method: immunoSEQ multiplex PCR. The top ten hold about 3.4% of the sample, which has about 27,000 clones, approximately 80% seen once. Sequencing was performed on CD45RA- memory CD4+ T cells from PBMCs. Source of these receptors: a human donor with narcolepsy.

This clone was observed a single time. V and J are TRBV5-1 and TRBJ1-2, with 7 bases that match TRBD1. Losses at the gene ends were 3 bases for V and 5 bases for J; bases not matched to a gene: 10. Germline CDR1 reads SGHRS; CDR2 reads YFSETQ. This CDR3 contains 15 residues. CDR3 bases: TGCGCCAGCAGCTACCAGACAGGGACCAGATATGGCTACACCTTC. Amino acids: CASSYQTGTRYGYTF.

The chain links TRBV5-1 to TRBJ2-6; 8 nucleotides line up with TRBD1. There are 18 residues in the CDR3. CDR1 and CDR2 (germline): SGHRS, YFSETQ. V dropped 7 bases and J dropped 0; count of bases not matched to a gene: 12. The CDR3 loop reads CASGPGQGTNSGANVLTF. For the CDR3, the DNA is TGCGCCAGCGGGCCCGGACAGGGTACCAACTCTGGGGCCAACGTCCTGACTTTC.

The rearrangement joins TRBV27 to TRBJ1-6; perhaps TRBD1 as D (6 bases). The V gene's germline CDR1 is MNHEY and CDR2 SMNVEV (reference sequence). The CDR3 contains 18 residues. Trimming removed 2 bases from V and 0 bases from J, with 14 bases in between. CDR3 coding DNA: TGTGCCAGCAGTTTAACGTTTCAGGGGCGCTCCTATAATTCACCCCTCCACTTT. Residues: CASSLTFQGRSYNSPLHF.

The chain has TRBV30 and TRBJ1-6, with 7 bases that match TRBD1. Germline V gene lookup returns CDR1 GTSNPN and CDR2 SVGIG (reference sequence). The CDR3 covers 14 residues. V lost 0 bases, J lost 9 bases, and 5 bases stayed unmatched. The CDR3, as DNA: TGTGCCTGGAGTGTAGGGACAGAGATTTCACCCCTCCACTTT. Encoded protein: CAWSVGTEISPLHF.

The V call is TRBV30, the J call TRBJ1-1; D remains unclear. CDR1 and CDR2 (germline): GTSNPN, SVGIG (reference sequence). Between the trimmed V and J ends, which lost 0 bases and 10 bases, there was a span of 18 bases. CDR3 size: 14 residues. DNA of the CDR3: TGTGCCTGGAGTGTACGGGTTGGGAATCCTGGAGCTTTCTTT. This sequence encodes CAWSVRVGNPGAFF. The whole variable domain, filled in from reference TRBV30 and TRBJ1-1, reads SQTIHQWPATLVQPVGSPLSLECTVEGTSNPNLYWYRQAAGRGLQLLFYSVGIGQISSEVPQNLSASRPQDRQFILSSKKLLLSDSGFYLCAWSVRVGNPGAFFGQGTRLTVV.

The V gene is TRBV7-3, the J gene TRBJ2-1; D is unresolved. Germline loops: CDR1 SGHTA, CDR2 FQGTGA. The CDR3 consists of 15 residues. V dropped 5 bases and J dropped 7 bases, with 18 bases sitting between them. CDR3 sequence: CASSVFQLVQNEQFF. Written as DNA, the CDR3 is TGTGCCAGCAGCGTTTTCCAGCTAGTACAGAATGAGCAGTTCTTC.

This chain uses TRBV10-3 with TRBJ2-3; the match to TRBD2 covers 8 bases. Trimming removed 10 bases from V and 4 bases from J; junction bases left unmatched: 13. CDR3 length equals 15 residues. Looked up from germline, CDR1 is ENHRY and CDR2 is SYGVKD. The CDR3 sequence: CATAFVSSGADTQYF. The CDR3 DNA reads TGTGCCACAGCCTTCGTTAGTAGCGGGGCAGATACGCAGTATTTT.

A few counts support this clone. The V and J genes are TRBV7-9 and TRBJ1-2; perhaps TRBD1 as D (6 bases). V shed 8 bases and J shed 4 bases, with 11 bases lying between them. The length of the CDR3 is 12 residues. Germline V gene sequence: CDR1 SEHNR, CDR2 FQNEAQ (reference sequence). Here the CDR3 DNA reads TGTGCCAGCCTAGGGGGGGGCTATGGCTACACCTTC. As protein: CASLGGGYGYTF.

The chain carries TRBV4-2 and TRBJ2-3; no firm D call. The V gene's germline CDR1 is LGHNA and CDR2 YNFKEQ. The CDR3 runs to 15 residues. Between the trimmed V and J ends, which lost 1 base and 4 bases, there was a span of 12 bases. The CDR3 here is CASSQAYGEADTQYF. The CDR3 bases are TGTGCCAGCAGCCAAGCCTACGGAGAGGCAGATACGCAGTATTTT.